This T cell receptor beta chain was sequenced during a study of blood T cell repertoires in COVID-19. Overall study: Samples representing acute and convalescent COVID-19 were sourced from the United States, Italy and Spain. The analysed material was cDNA or gDNA that came from T cells, B-cell-depleted T cells, or PBMCs.

The CDR3 contains 17 residues. The V gene's germline CDR1 is MNHEY and CDR2 SVGEGT. V lost 6 bases, J lost 6 bases, and 9 bases stayed unmatched. How the authors handled the data: The assay estimated nucleated cells by amplifying reference gene primers. This table comes from immunoSEQ multiplex PCR, and its TCRdb copy is limited to in-frame clones, with some not included. Clone size and the V and J calls come from that table; the DNA yielded D and trimming. Among under 140,000 clones listed, about 75% were seen once. The chain combines TRBV6-2 or TRBV6-3 with TRBJ2-4, with TRBD2 identical over 15 bases. The TCR sequence derives from an elderly woman with active or convalescent COVID-19. The material sequenced was peripheral blood. The CDR3 region has the DNA TGTGCCAGCAGCCGCCCGGGACTAGCGGGAGGAGGAAACATTCAGTACTTC. Its translation: CASSRPGLAGGGNIQYF.